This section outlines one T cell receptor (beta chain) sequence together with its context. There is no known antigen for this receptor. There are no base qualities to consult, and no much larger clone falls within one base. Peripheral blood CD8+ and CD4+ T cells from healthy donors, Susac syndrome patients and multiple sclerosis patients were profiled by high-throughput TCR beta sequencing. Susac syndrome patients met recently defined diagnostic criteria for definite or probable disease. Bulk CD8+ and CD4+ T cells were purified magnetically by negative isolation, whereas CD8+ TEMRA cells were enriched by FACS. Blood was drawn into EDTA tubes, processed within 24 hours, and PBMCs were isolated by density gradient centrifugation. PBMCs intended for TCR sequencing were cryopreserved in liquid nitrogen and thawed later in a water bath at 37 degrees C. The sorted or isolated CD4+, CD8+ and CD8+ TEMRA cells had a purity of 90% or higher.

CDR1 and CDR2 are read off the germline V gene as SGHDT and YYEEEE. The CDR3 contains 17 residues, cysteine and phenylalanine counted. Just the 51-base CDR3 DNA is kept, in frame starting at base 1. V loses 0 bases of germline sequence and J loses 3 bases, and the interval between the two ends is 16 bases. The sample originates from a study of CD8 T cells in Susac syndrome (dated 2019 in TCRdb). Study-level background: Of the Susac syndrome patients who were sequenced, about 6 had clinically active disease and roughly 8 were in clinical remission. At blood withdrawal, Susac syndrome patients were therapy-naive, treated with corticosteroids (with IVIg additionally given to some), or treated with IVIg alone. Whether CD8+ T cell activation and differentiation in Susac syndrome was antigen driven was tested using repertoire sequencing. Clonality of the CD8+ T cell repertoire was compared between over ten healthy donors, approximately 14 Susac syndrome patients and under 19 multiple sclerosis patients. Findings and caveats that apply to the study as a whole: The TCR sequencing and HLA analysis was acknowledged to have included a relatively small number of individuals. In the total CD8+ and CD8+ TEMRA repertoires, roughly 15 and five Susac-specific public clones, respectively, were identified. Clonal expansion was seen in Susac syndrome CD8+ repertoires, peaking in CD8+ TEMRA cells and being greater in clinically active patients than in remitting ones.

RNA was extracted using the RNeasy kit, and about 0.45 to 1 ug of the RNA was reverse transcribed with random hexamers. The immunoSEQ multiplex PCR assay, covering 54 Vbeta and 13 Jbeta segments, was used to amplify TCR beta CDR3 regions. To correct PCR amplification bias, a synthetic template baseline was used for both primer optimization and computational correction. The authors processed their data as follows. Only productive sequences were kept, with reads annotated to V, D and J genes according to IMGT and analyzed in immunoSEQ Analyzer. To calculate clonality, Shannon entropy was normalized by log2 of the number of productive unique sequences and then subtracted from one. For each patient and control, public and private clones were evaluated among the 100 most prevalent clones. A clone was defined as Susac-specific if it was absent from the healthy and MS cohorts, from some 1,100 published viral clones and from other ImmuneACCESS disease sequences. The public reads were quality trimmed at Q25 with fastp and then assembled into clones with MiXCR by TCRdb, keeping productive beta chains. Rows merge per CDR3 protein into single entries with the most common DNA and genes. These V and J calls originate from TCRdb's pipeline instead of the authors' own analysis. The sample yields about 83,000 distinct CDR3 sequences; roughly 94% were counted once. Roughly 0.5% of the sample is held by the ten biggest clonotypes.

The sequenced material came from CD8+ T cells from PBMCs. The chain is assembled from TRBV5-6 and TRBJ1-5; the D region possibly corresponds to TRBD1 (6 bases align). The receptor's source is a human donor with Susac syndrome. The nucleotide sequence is TGTGCCAGCAGCTTGGTTAAGGGGGGATCAGTCAATCAGCCCCAGCATTTT. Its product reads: CASSLVKGGSVNQPQHF.